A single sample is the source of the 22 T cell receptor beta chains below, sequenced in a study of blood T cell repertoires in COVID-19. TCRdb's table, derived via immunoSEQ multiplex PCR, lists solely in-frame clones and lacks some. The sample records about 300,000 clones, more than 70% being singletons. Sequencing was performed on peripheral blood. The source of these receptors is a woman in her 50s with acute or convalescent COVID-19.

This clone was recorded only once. Here the CDR3 DNA reads TGTGCCAGCTCACCGGGACAGGGGGCGTCTAATGAAGCTTTCTTT. Translating it yields CASSPGQGASNEAFF. J is TRBJ1-1 and V is TRBV18; 12 nucleotides match TRBD1. CDR1 is KGHSH, CDR2 LQKENI, per germline. The CDR3 loop spans 15 amino acids. V dropped 3 bases and J dropped 7; count of bases not matched to a gene: 6.

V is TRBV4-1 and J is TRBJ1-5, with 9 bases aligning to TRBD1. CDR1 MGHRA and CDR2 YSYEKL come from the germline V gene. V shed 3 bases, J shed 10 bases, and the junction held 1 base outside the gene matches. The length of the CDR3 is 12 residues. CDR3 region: CASSQGQGPQHF. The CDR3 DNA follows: TGCGCCAGCAGCCAGGGACAGGGACCCCAGCATTTT.

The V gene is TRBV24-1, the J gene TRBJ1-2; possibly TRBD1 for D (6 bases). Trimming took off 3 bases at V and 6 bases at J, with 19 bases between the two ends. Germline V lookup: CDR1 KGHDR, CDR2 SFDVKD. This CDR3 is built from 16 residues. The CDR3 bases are TGTGCCACCAGTGATGACCAAACCCCAGGGGTTCATGGCTACACCTTC. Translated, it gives CATSDDQTPGVHGYTF.

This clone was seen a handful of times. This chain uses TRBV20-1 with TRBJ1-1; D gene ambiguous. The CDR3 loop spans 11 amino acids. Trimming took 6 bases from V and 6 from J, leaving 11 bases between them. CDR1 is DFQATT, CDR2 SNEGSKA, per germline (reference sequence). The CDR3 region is CSAPRGPEAFF. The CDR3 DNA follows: TGCAGTGCGCCCAGAGGCCCTGAAGCTTTCTTT.

The CDR3 protein is CASSVGLSGNTIYF. CDR3 nucleotides: TGTGCCAGCAGCGTGGGACTTTCTGGAAACACCATATATTTT. This rearrangement joins TRBV7-2 to TRBJ1-3; weak D call: TRBD1 (5 bases). With 5 bases removed from V and 1 base from J, the gap between germline ends came to 9 bases. Germline V lookup: CDR1 SGHTA, CDR2 FQGNSA. The CDR3 loop spans 14 amino acids.

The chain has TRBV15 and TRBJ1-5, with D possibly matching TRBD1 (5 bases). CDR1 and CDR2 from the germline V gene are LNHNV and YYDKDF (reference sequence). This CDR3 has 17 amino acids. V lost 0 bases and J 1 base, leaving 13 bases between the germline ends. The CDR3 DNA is TGTGCCACCAGCAGAGAAACAGGATTTTGGAGCAATCAGCCCCAGCATTTT. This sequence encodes CATSRETGFWSNQPQHF. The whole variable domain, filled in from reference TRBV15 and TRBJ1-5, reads DAMVIQNPRYQVTQFGKPVTLSCSQTLNHNVMYWYQQKSSQAPKLLFHYYDKDFNNEADTPDNFQSRRPNTSFCFLDIRSPGLGDTAMYLCATSRETGFWSNQPQHFGDGTRLSIL.

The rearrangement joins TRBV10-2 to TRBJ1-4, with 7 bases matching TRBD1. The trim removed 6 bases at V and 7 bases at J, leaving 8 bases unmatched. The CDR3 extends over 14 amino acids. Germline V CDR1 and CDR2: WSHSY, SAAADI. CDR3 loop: CASSPTGAREKLFF. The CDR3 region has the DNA TGCGCCAGCAGCCCCACAGGGGCGCGTGAAAAACTGTTTTTT.

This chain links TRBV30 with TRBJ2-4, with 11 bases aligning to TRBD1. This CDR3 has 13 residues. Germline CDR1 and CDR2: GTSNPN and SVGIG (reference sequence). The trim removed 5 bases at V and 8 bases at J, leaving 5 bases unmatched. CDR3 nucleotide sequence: TGTGCCTGGGGCCCGGGACAGGGGGACATTCAGTACTTC. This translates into CAWGPGQGDIQYF.

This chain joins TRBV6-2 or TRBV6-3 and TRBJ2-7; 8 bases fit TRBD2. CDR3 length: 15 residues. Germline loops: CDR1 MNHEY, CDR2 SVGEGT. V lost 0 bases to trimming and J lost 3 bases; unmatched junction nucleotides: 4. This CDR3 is CASSYSTSVFYEQYF. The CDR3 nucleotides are TGTGCCAGCAGTTACTCGACTAGCGTTTTCTACGAGCAGTACTTC.

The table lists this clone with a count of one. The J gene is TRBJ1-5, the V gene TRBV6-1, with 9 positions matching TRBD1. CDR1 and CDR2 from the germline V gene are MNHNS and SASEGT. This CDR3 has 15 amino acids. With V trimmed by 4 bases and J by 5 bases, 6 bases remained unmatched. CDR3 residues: CASSAAGTGHQPQHF. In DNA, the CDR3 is TGTGCCAGCAGTGCAGCGGGGACAGGGCATCAGCCCCAGCATTTT.

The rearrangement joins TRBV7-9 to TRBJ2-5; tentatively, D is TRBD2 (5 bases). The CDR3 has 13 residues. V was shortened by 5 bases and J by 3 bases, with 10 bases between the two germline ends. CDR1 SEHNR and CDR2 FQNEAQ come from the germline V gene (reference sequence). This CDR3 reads CASSRRREETQYF. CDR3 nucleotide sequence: TGTGCCAGCAGCCGCCGGCGGGAAGAGACCCAGTACTTC.

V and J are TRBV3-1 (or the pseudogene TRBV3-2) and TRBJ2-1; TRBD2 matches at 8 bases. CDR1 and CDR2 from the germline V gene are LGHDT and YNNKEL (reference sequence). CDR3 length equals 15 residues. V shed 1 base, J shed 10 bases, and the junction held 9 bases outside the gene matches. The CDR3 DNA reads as TGTGCCAGCAGCCAAGCGGGGGGGGCGCTCGGAGAGCAGTTCTTC. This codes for CASSQAGGALGEQFF.

As DNA, the CDR3 is TGTGCCAGCAACAGGGTTGTTAGCAATCAGCCCCAGCATTTT. The encoded protein is CASNRVVSNQPQHF. V is TRBV6-5 and J is TRBJ1-5; TRBD1 is a possible D gene (6 bases). The CDR3 is made up of 14 amino acids. The germline V and J ends were trimmed by 7 bases and 0 bases, with 10 bases remaining between them. CDR1 MNHEY and CDR2 SVGAGI come from the germline V gene.

CDR3 amino acids: CASSPRQGAGTNEKLFF. CDR3 sequence (DNA): TGTGCCAGCAGTCCACGACAGGGGGCGGGCACTAATGAAAAACTGTTTTTT. The chain has TRBV28 and TRBJ1-4; TRBD1 matches at 10 bases. This CDR3 region has 17 residues. J gave up 2 bases and V 5 bases, and 8 bases lay outside the gene matches. Germline assignment: CDR1 MDHEN and CDR2 SYDVKM.

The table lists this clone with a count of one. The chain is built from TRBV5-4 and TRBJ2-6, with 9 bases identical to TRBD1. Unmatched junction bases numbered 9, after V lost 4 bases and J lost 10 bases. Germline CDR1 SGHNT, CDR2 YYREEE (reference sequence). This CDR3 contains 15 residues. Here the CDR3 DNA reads TGTGCCAGCAGCCCCGGGACAGGGATGGGAAACGTCCTGACTTTC. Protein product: CASSPGTGMGNVLTF.

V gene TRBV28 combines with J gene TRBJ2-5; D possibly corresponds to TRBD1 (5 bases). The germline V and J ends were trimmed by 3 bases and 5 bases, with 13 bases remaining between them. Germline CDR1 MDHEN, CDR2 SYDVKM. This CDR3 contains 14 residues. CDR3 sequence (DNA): TGTGCCAGCAGTTTCCAGGGTCCACCGGAGACCCAGTACTTC. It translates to CASSFQGPPETQYF.

In nucleotides, the CDR3 is TGTGCCAGCAGTGACCAAGGGGTTGCTTTCTTT. This codes for CASSDQGVAFF. The chain carries TRBV6-4 and TRBJ1-1; tentatively, D is TRBD1 (5 bases). This CDR3 spans 11 amino acids. The V end lost 2 bases, the J end lost 11 bases, and 9 bases lay between the germline ends. Germline V lookup: CDR1 MRHNA, CDR2 SNTAGT.

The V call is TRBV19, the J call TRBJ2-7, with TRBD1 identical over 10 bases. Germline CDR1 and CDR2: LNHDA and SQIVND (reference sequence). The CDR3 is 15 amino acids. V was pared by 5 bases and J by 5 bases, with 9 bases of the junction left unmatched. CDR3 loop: CASSDPGQGFHEQYV. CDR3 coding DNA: TGTGCCAGTAGTGACCCGGGACAGGGGTTCCACGAGCAGTACGTC.

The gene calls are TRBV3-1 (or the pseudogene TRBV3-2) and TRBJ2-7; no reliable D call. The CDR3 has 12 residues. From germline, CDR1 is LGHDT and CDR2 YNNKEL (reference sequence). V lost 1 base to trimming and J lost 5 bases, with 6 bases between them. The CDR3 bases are TGTGCCAGCAGCCAAGGATCGGACGAGCAGTACTTC. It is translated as CASSQGSDEQYF.

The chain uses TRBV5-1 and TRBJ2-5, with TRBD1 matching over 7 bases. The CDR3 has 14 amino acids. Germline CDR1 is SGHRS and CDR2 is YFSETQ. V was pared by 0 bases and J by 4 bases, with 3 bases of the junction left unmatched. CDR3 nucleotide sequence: TGCGCCAGCAGCTTGGAGGGACAGCTAGAGACCCAGTACTTC. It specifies CASSLEGQLETQYF.

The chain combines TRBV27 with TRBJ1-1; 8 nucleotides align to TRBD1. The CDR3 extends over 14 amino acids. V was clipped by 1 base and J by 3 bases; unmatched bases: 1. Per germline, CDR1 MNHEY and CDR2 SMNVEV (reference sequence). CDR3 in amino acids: CASSLYRGDTEAFF. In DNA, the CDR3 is TGTGCCAGCAGTTTATACAGGGGGGACACTGAAGCTTTCTTT.

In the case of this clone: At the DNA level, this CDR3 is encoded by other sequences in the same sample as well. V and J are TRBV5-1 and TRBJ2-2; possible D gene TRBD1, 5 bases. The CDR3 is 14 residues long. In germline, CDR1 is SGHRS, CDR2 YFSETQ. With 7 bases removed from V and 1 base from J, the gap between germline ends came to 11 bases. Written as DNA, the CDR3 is TGCGCCAGCTCCTCCGGACAGAACACCGGGGAGCTGTTTTTT. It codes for CASSSGQNTGELFF.